These 17 T cell receptor beta chains originate from one sample sequenced in a study of blood T cells in healthy people across ages. Using a J-beta primer mix together with a sample-barcoded 5' primer, a second PCR was run for about 7 to 12 cycles. TCRdb analysed the 5' RACE reads with MiXCR anew, one entry per CDR3 protein. Among around 900,000 distinct CDR3 sequences listed, just over 50% were seen once. What was sequenced was blood. The receptors derive from an older woman in good health.

The chain couples TRBV12-3 or TRBV12-4 to TRBJ1-5, with D unclear. The CDR3 covers 13 residues. V lost 7 bases, J lost 1 base, and 8 bases lay in between. DNA for the CDR3: TGTGCCAGCACTTTTTGGAGCAATCAGCCCCAGCATTTT. Translation: CASTFWSNQPQHF.

The V and J genes are TRBV2 and TRBJ2-7, with 7 positions matching TRBD1. V trimming: 9 bases; J trimming: 4 bases; junction bases outside the gene matches: 3. The germline gives CDR1 SNHLY, CDR2 FYNNEI. CDR3 length: 11 amino acids. This chain's CDR3 is CARGQLYEQYF. The CDR3 DNA is TGTGCCAGGGGACAGTTATACGAGCAGTACTTC.

This clonotype was seen more than once but under ten times. The chain combines TRBV29-1 with TRBJ1-4; 8 nucleotides line up with TRBD1. The CDR3 is made up of 13 amino acids. J lost 8 bases, V lost 7 bases, and 9 bases had no gene match. Germline V CDR1 and CDR2: SQVTM, ANQGSEA. CDR3 DNA: TGCAGCGCTCTGACAGGGGAGGAGGAAAAACTGTTTTTT. Translation: CSALTGEEEKLFF.

This clonotype was recorded a few times. The gene calls are TRBV6-2 or TRBV6-3 and TRBJ1-6; D not resolved. The germline V and J ends were trimmed by 3 bases and 0 bases, with 9 bases remaining between them. This CDR3 contains 16 residues. Germline values: CDR1 MNHEY, CDR2 SVGEGT. The CDR3 protein is CASSYRESSYNSPLHF. The CDR3 nucleotides are TGTGCCAGCAGTTATCGGGAGAGCTCCTATAATTCACCCCTCCACTTT.

The chain joins TRBV12-3 or TRBV12-4 to TRBJ2-3; tentative D call: TRBD1 (6 bases). The CDR3 runs to 17 residues. V lost 6 bases, J lost 1 base, and 20 bases lay in between. CDR3 coding DNA: TGTGCCAGCAGGAGGGGGTTGTTCGAGGACGGCACAGATACGCAGTATTTT. This sequence encodes CASRRGLFEDGTDTQYF.

This clonotype came up a few times. The chain uses TRBV7-9 and TRBJ2-7; either TRBD1 or TRBD2 may supply D (5 bases each). CDR1 is SEHNR, CDR2 FQNEAQ, per germline (reference sequence). With 5 bases removed from V and 0 bases from J, the gap between germline ends came to 8 bases. The CDR3 loop spans 13 amino acids. DNA for the CDR3: TGTGCCAGCAGCGACGGGACCTCCTACGAGCAGTACTTC. It yields the protein CASSDGTSYEQYF.

This clonotype has more than one count but fewer than ten. The chain couples TRBV7-3 to TRBJ2-1; 14 bases are a match to TRBD2. Per germline, CDR1 SGHTA and CDR2 FQGTGA. Losses at the gene ends were 4 bases for V and 13 bases for J; bases not matched to a gene: 6. The CDR3 extends over 14 amino acids. The CDR3 DNA sequence: TGTGCCAGCAGCTCCTCGGGACTAGCGGGAGAACAGTTCTTC. Protein: CASSSSGLAGEQFF.

This clonotype showed up just once. The chain combines TRBV6-1 with TRBJ1-5, with D hard to call. V lost 2 bases to trimming and J lost 6 bases, with 2 bases between them. The CDR3 contains 11 residues. CDR1 MNHNS and CDR2 SASEGT come from the germline V gene. The CDR3 nucleotides read TGTGCCAGCAGTGAAAGTCAGCCCCAGCATTTT. Its translation is CASSESQPQHF.

Only a few counts were recorded for this clonotype. V and J are TRBV6-2 or TRBV6-3 and TRBJ2-7; possibly TRBD1 for D (5 bases). V lost 5 bases, J lost 3 bases, and 11 bases lay in between. CDR3 size: 13 residues. Germline V lookup: CDR1 MNHEY, CDR2 SVGEGT. CDR3 region: CASSLTVDYEQYF. CDR3 DNA sequence: TGTGCCAGCAGTCTGACAGTTGACTACGAGCAGTACTTC.

The chain carries TRBV5-1 and TRBJ2-4, with D uncertain. The J call may be wrong; the DNA end is better matched by TRBJ2-7. CDR3 length equals 14 residues. Per the germline V gene, CDR1 is SGHRS and CDR2 is YFSETQ. The CDR3, as DNA: TGCGCCAGCAGCTTAAGTAACCGCACCTACGAGCAGTACTTC. Its protein product is CASSLSNRTYEQYF.

V gene TRBV7-2 combines with J gene TRBJ2-7, with D perhaps TRBD2 (5 bases). The J call may be faulty, since TRBJ2-5 better matches the DNA end. The CDR3 spans 13 residues. The germline gives CDR1 SGHTA, CDR2 FQGNSA. CDR3 protein: CASSPPSGMTQYF. CDR3 DNA sequence: TGTGCCAGCAGCCCGCCAAGCGGAATGACCCAGTACTTC.

The chain combines TRBV3-1 with TRBJ1-2, with D perhaps TRBD1 (5 bases). Per the germline V gene, CDR1 is LGHDT and CDR2 is YNNKEL (reference sequence). The V and J ends lost 0 bases and 7 bases respectively, with 12 bases between them. This CDR3 region has 14 residues. The CDR3 DNA reads TGTGCCAGCAGCCAAGAGAGCAGGGAGTGTGGCTACACCTTC. It encodes CASSQESRECGYTF. The full variable domain, completed using reference TRBV3-1 and TRBJ1-2, is DTAVSQTPKYLVTQMGNDKSIKCEQNLGHDTMYWYKQDSKKFLKIMFSYNNKELIINETVPNRFSPKSPDKAHLNLHINSLELGDSAVYFCASSQESRECGYTFGSGTRLTVV.

The chain combines TRBV20-1 with TRBJ1-2; 10 nucleotides agree with TRBD1. CDR3 length: 14 residues. Germline assignment: CDR1 DFQATT and CDR2 SNEGSKA (reference sequence). V shed 6 bases and J 5 bases; nucleotides not matched to a gene: 9. CDR3 bases: TGCAGTGCCAAAAAGACAGGGGGCGGTTATGGCTACACCTTC. It encodes CSAKKTGGGYGYTF.

This clonotype was seen repeatedly, ten times or more. This chain connects TRBV4-2 to TRBJ2-5; D unresolved. Deletions cut 0 bases from V and 4 bases from J, with 3 bases between. The germline CDR1 and CDR2 sequences are LGHNA and YNFKEQ. CDR3 size: 12 residues. The CDR3 loop reads CASSQDPETQYF. As DNA, the CDR3 is TGTGCCAGCAGCCAAGATCCAGAGACCCAGTACTTC.

With regard to this clonotype: The germline gene is not matched at one end of the junction; a read error may be the cause. V and J are TRBV4-1 and TRBJ2-7, with TRBD1 as a possible D gene (6 bases). Looked up from germline, CDR1 is MGHRA and CDR2 is YSYEKL. The CDR3 covers 15 residues. CDR3 amino acids: CASSQGGTSAYERYF. As DNA, the CDR3 is TGCGCCAGCAGCCAAGGTGGGACATCCGCCTACGAGCGGTACTTC.

V and J are TRBV10-2 and TRBJ2-1, with TRBD2 identical over 7 bases. CDR1 and CDR2 from the germline V gene are WSHSY and SAAADI. V shed 2 bases and J 7 bases; nucleotides not matched to a gene: 2. The CDR3 is 13 residues long. The CDR3 DNA is TGCGCCAGCAGTGAGGCCGGGGGGAATGAGCAGTTCTTC. This gives the protein CASSEAGGNEQFF.

The CDR3 here is CASSQFAGSSTDTQYF. For the CDR3, the DNA is TGCGCCAGCAGCCAGTTTGCGGGGTCTAGCACAGATACGCAGTATTTT. The chain employs TRBV4-1 and TRBJ2-3; D possibly corresponds to TRBD2 (6 bases). Trimming removed 3 bases at V and 0 bases at J, with 13 bases between. Looked up from germline, CDR1 is MGHRA and CDR2 is YSYEKL. The CDR3 sequence is 16 residues long.